Below, one T cell receptor (beta chain) is given with its context. This CDR3 is 15 amino acids long. Looked up from germline, CDR1 is SNHLY and CDR2 is FYNNEI. V dropped 7 bases and J dropped 7; count of bases not matched to a gene: 7. Profiling relied on immunoSEQ multiplex PCR, and the TCRdb table lists in-frame clones only, not all of them. The table shows about 92,000 clones, with around 80% occurring only once. This sample is drawn from a study of control samples from healthy donors and cancer patients. The TCR was taken from a woman aged 60-70 years in good health. Input material: blood. The V gene is TRBV2, the J gene TRBJ2-1, with TRBD2 matching 13 bases. CDR3: CASTTGTSGVNEQFF. The DNA for the CDR3 is TGTGCCAGCACAACCGGGACTAGCGGGGTGAATGAGCAGTTCTTC.